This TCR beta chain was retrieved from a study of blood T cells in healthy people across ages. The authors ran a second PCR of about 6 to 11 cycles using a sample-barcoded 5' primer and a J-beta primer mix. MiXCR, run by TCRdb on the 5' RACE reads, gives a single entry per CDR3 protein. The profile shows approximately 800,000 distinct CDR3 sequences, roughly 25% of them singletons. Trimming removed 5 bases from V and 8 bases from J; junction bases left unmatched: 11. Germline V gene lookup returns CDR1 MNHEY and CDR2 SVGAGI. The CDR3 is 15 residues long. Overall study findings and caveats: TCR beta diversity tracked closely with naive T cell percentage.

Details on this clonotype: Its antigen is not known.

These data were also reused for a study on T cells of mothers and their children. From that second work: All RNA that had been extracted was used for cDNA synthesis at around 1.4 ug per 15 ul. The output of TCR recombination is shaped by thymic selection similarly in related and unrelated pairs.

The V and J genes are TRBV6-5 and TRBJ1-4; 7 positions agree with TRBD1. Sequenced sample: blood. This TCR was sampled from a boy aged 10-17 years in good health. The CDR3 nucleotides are TGTGCCAGCAGTAAAACAGGGGCCGCACACGAAAAACTGTTTTTT. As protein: CASSKTGAAHEKLFF.